These T cell receptor beta chains were read from a single sample in a study of T cells in Graves' hyperthyroidism and ophthalmopathy. TCRdb re-called the multiplex PCR reads through MiXCR, storing one row per CDR3 protein. This sample yields 350,000 to 400,000 distinct CDR3 sequences, of which roughly 19% are seen a single time; 3.5% to 4% belongs to the top ten. The sample taken for sequencing was blood. The receptor set was obtained from a woman aged 18-29 years with Graves' hyperthyroidism. Both conserved end residues are part of each CDR3. D genes are given only for firm matches. Part of the rows lack a size; the others show once, few, many or a class for expanded clones.

clone size: many; V gene: TRBV11-2; CDR3 length: 15; J gene: TRBJ1-2; D gene: NA; CDR3 DNA: TGTGCCAGCGGCGGAGGGGAGGGCAGTTTCTATGGCTACACCTTC; CDR3 protein: CASGGGEGSFYGYTF
clone size: few; V gene: TRBV20-1; CDR3 length: 15; J gene: TRBJ2-7; D gene: TRBD2; CDR3 DNA: TGCAGTGCTCCGCTGAGCGGGGGGTCCCTCGACGAGCAGTACTTC; CDR3 protein: CSAPLSGGSLDEQYF
clone size: many; V gene: TRBV20-1; CDR3 length: 15; J gene: TRBJ1-1; D gene: NA; CDR3 DNA: TGCAGTGCTAGCGACCCGATCGGCCTGAACACTGAAGCTTTCTTT; CDR3 protein: CSASDPIGLNTEAFF
clone size: NA; V gene: TRBV12-3/TRBV12-4; CDR3 length: 15; J gene: TRBJ1-2; D gene: NA; CDR3 DNA: TGTGCCAGCAGTTTATCCCCGGGACAAGTCTATGGCTACACCTTC; CDR3 protein: CASSLSPGQVYGYTF
clone size: NA; V gene: TRBV6-1; CDR3 length: 16; J gene: TRBJ1-3; D gene: TRBD1; CDR3 DNA: TGTGCCAGCAGTGAAAAGGAGGGGGCCGGTGGAAACACCATATATTTT; CDR3 protein: CASSEKEGAGGNTIYF
clone size: many; V gene: TRBV11-1; CDR3 length: 14; J gene: TRBJ2-7; D gene: NA; CDR3 DNA: TGTGCCAGCAGCTCGGCGACAGAAGCCTACGAGCAGTACTTC; CDR3 protein: CASSSATEAYEQYF
clone size: many; V gene: TRBV5-1; CDR3 length: 14; J gene: TRBJ1-5; D gene: TRBD1; CDR3 DNA: TGCGCCAGCAGGGGGGACAGGGAAGATCAGCCCCAGCATTTT; CDR3 protein: CASRGDREDQPQHF
clone size: NA; V gene: TRBV7-8; CDR3 length: 11; J gene: TRBJ2-7; D gene: NA; CDR3 DNA: TGTGCCAGCAGCTTACAAATCGAGCAGTACTTC; CDR3 protein: CASSLQIEQYF
clone size: many; V gene: TRBV12-3/TRBV12-4; CDR3 length: 20; J gene: TRBJ1-3; D gene: NA; CDR3 DNA: TGTGCCAGCAGTTTAAGGCGGTCGGGACTCTTAACCCCCTCTGGAAACACCATATATTTT; CDR3 protein: CASSLRRSGLLTPSGNTIYF
clone size: NA; V gene: TRBV11-1; CDR3 length: 16; J gene: TRBJ2-7; D gene: TRBD2; CDR3 DNA: TGTGCCAGCAGCTTAGCGCGGGGGAGTACGTCCTACGAGCAGTACTTC; CDR3 protein: CASSLARGSTSYEQYF
clone size: many; V gene: TRBV6-1; CDR3 length: 14; J gene: TRBJ2-2; D gene: NA; CDR3 DNA: TGTGCCAGCAGTGGAAGGATCAACACCGGGGAGCTGTTTTTT; CDR3 protein: CASSGRINTGELFF
clone size: NA; V gene: TRBV7-3; CDR3 length: 15; J gene: TRBJ2-5; D gene: TRBD2; CDR3 DNA: TGTGCCAGCAGCTTAACCGGGGGGGCATGGGAGACCCAGTACTTC; CDR3 protein: CASSLTGGAWETQYF
clone size: many; V gene: TRBV10-3; CDR3 length: 13; J gene: TRBJ1-1; D gene: NA; CDR3 DNA: TGTGCCATCAGCCCTACGATGAACACTGAAGCTTTCTTT; CDR3 protein: CAISPTMNTEAFF
clone size: many; V gene: TRBV12-3/TRBV12-4; CDR3 length: 14; J gene: TRBJ2-7; D gene: TRBD2; CDR3 DNA: TGTGCCAGCAGTCCTAGCGGGGGGCCCTACGAGCAGTACTTC; CDR3 protein: CASSPSGGPYEQYF
clone size: many; V gene: TRBV12-3/TRBV12-4; CDR3 length: 15; J gene: TRBJ1-2; D gene: TRBD1; CDR3 DNA: TGTGCCAGCAACACTAGACAGGGGGAACACTATGGCTACACCTTC; CDR3 protein: CASNTRQGEHYGYTF
clone size: many; V gene: TRBV6-1; CDR3 length: 15; J gene: TRBJ1-1; D gene: NA; CDR3 DNA: TGTGCCAGCAGTGAATTGCTACGTAGTCGGGATATGACTTTCTTT; CDR3 protein: CASSELLRSRDMTFF
clone size: many; V gene: TRBV2; CDR3 length: 13; J gene: TRBJ2-5; D gene: NA; CDR3 DNA: TGTGCCAGCAGGCCAGGGGAGGGAGAGACCCAGTACTTC; CDR3 protein: CASRPGEGETQYF
clone size: many; V gene: TRBV7-3; CDR3 length: 14; J gene: TRBJ2-5; D gene: TRBD2; CDR3 DNA: TGTGCCAGCAGCCTAGCGGGGGCCGGGGAGACCCAGTACTTC; CDR3 protein: CASSLAGAGETQYF
clone size: many; V gene: TRBV5-6; CDR3 length: 16; J gene: TRBJ2-7; D gene: NA; CDR3 DNA: TGTGCCAGCAGCTTGGATTTCGCGGCGGGGACCTACGAGCAGTACTTC; CDR3 protein: CASSLDFAAGTYEQYF
clone size: many; V gene: TRBV6-1; CDR3 length: 15; J gene: TRBJ2-7; D gene: NA; CDR3 DNA: TGTGCCAGCACCCTGGGGACGCTTAACTTCTACGAGCAGTACTTC; CDR3 protein: CASTLGTLNFYEQYF
clone size: many; V gene: TRBV6-1; CDR3 length: 15; J gene: TRBJ1-3; D gene: NA; CDR3 DNA: TGTGCCAGCAGTGAAATCGGGGCTACTGGAAACACCATATATTTT; CDR3 protein: CASSEIGATGNTIYF
clone size: once; V gene: TRBV29-1; CDR3 length: 14; J gene: TRBJ1-1; D gene: NA; CDR3 DNA: TGCAGCGTTGAAGATCGGGCTGGGAAAACTGAAGCTTTCTTT; CDR3 protein: CSVEDRAGKTEAFF
clone size: many; V gene: TRBV20-1; CDR3 length: 17; J gene: TRBJ2-2; D gene: TRBD2; CDR3 DNA: TGCAGTGCTAGAGGCGCTAGCGGGCGCGCGAACACCGGGGAGCTGTTTTTT; CDR3 protein: CSARGASGRANTGELFF
clone size: many; V gene: TRBV15; CDR3 length: 14; J gene: TRBJ2-5; D gene: NA; CDR3 DNA: TGTGCCACCAGCAGAGTCGACAGGAAAGAGACCCAGTACTTC; CDR3 protein: CATSRVDRKETQYF
clone size: many; V gene: TRBV12-3/TRBV12-4; CDR3 length: 16; J gene: TRBJ2-7; D gene: TRBD1; CDR3 DNA: TGTGCCAGCAGTCCGTCCCCCGGGACAGGGGACGTAGGGCAGTACTTC; CDR3 protein: CASSPSPGTGDVGQYF
clone size: NA; V gene: TRBV6-2/TRBV6-3; CDR3 length: 14; J gene: TRBJ1-1; D gene: NA; CDR3 DNA: TGTGCCAGCAGTTACTCACCAGGGAACACTGAAGCTTTCTTT; CDR3 protein: CASSYSPGNTEAFF
clone size: few; V gene: TRBV6-2/TRBV6-3; CDR3 length: 13; J gene: TRBJ1-2; D gene: NA; CDR3 DNA: TGTGCCAGCAGTTACTCATGGGCGCGGGGCTACACCTTC; CDR3 protein: CASSYSWARGYTF
clone size: many; V gene: TRBV19; CDR3 length: 19; J gene: TRBJ2-5; D gene: TRBD2; CDR3 DNA: TGTGCCAGTAGTATAGGCCTACAGAAGTCTGGGACTAGGGAAGAGACCCAGTACTTC; CDR3 protein: CASSIGLQKSGTREETQYF
clone size: many; V gene: TRBV7-8; CDR3 length: 11; J gene: TRBJ2-7; D gene: NA; CDR3 DNA: TGTGCCAGCCGGAACGGCTACGAGCAGTACTTC; CDR3 protein: CASRNGYEQYF
clone size: many; V gene: TRBV5-1; CDR3 length: 15; J gene: TRBJ2-5; D gene: TRBD2; CDR3 DNA: TGCGCCAGCAACGCACTAGCGGGGGTCGGGGAGACCCAGTACTTC; CDR3 protein: CASNALAGVGETQYF
clone size: many; V gene: TRBV15; CDR3 length: 16; J gene: TRBJ1-5; D gene: NA; CDR3 DNA: TGTGCCACCAGCAGATCCTGGACAGTTCTCAATCAGCCCCAGCATTTT; CDR3 protein: CATSRSWTVLNQPQHF
clone size: NA; V gene: TRBV3-1; CDR3 length: 15; J gene: TRBJ1-3; D gene: TRBD1; CDR3 DNA: TGTGCCAGCAGCGAACAGGGGGCCTCTGGAAACACCATATATTTT; CDR3 protein: CASSEQGASGNTIYF
clone size: NA; V gene: TRBV30; CDR3 length: 14; J gene: TRBJ2-2; D gene: NA; CDR3 DNA: TGTGCCTGGAACCCCGGGTGGGACACCGGGGAGCTGTTTTTT; CDR3 protein: CAWNPGWDTGELFF
clone size: NA; V gene: TRBV9; CDR3 length: 14; J gene: TRBJ1-5; D gene: NA; CDR3 DNA: TGTGCCAGCGGCCCTTCGGGGCGGGCTCAGCCCCAGCATTTT; CDR3 protein: CASGPSGRAQPQHF
clone size: NA; V gene: TRBV19; CDR3 length: 15; J gene: TRBJ2-6; D gene: NA; CDR3 DNA: TGTGCCAGGTTAACAGGGACCTCTGGGGCCAACGTCCTGACTTTC; CDR3 protein: CARLTGTSGANVLTF
clone size: many; V gene: TRBV6-1; CDR3 length: 16; J gene: TRBJ2-2; D gene: NA; CDR3 DNA: TGTGCCAGCTCCCTCTGGGGGGGCGTTGTCACCGGGGAGCTGTTTTTT; CDR3 protein: CASSLWGGVVTGELFF
clone size: NA; V gene: TRBV5-1; CDR3 length: 14; J gene: TRBJ2-5; D gene: TRBD2; CDR3 DNA: TGCGCCAGCAGCTTGCCGACTAGCCGGGAGACCCAGTACTTC; CDR3 protein: CASSLPTSRETQYF